This T cell receptor beta chain was found in a study of blood T cell repertoires in COVID-19. Study information: Collection of acute and convalescent COVID-19 samples took place in the United States, Italy and Spain.

Authors' analysis steps: Scientists estimated how many nucleated cells there were by amplifying reference gene primers. The table came from immunoSEQ multiplex PCR; TCRdb's copy has only in-frame clones and leaves some out. The D gene and trimming were derived from the DNA, and the V and J assignments and clone size from that table. This table has hundreds of thousands of clones, roughly nine tenths appearing once. Participants, about 18 to 100 years old, spanned around 25 US areas. This CDR3 spans 15 amino acids. V lost 2 bases, J lost 2 bases, and 9 bases lay in between. Germline assignment: CDR1 LGHDT and CDR2 YNNKEL (reference sequence).

The clonotype originates from a woman in her 40s who had recovered from COVID-19. Input material: PBMCs or T cells enriched from blood (not recorded which). The chain uses TRBV3-1 (or the pseudogene TRBV3-2) and TRBJ2-2, with a tentative D call TRBD2 (5 bases). CDR3 nucleotide sequence: TGTGCCAGCAGCCAAAGACCTAGCAACACCGGGGAGCTGTTTTTT. Translating it yields CASSQRPSNTGELFF.